These 18 T cell receptor beta chains share one sample of origin, sequenced in a study of shared clonotypes between healthy human individuals. Method: immunoSEQ multiplex PCR; TCRdb's copy keeps in-frame clones and lacks some. The table records roughly 120,000 clones, under 70% of them present only once. The source material was memory CD8+ T cells sorted from blood. The subset is: CD45RO+ cells pooled with CCR7-negative TemRA cells. These receptors originate from a woman aged 25-40 years in good health.

A single count supports this clone. CDR3 region: CASSLQGGYSGANVLTF. For the CDR3, the DNA is TGTGCCAGCAGTTTACAGGGGGGATACTCTGGGGCCAACGTCCTGACTTTC. The rearrangement joins TRBV28 to TRBJ2-6; tentatively, D is TRBD1 (7 bases). Between the trimmed V and J ends, which lost 2 bases and 0 bases, there was a span of 11 bases. The CDR3 extends over 17 amino acids. Germline CDR1 and CDR2: MDHEN and SYDVKM.

In its sample, this clone was seen a few times. The chain couples TRBV7-8 to TRBJ1-1; tentatively, D is TRBD1 (6 bases). Germline loops: CDR1 SGHVS, CDR2 FQNEAQ. Trimming took 5 bases from V and 5 from J, leaving 21 bases between them. The CDR3 extends over 16 amino acids. Written as DNA, the CDR3 is TGTGCCAGCAGCCAAGGAAGGGGGTCATCAAAGACTGAAGCTTTCTTT. Amino acid sequence: CASSQGRGSSKTEAFF.

The gene calls are TRBV4-1 and TRBJ2-5; D is possibly TRBD1 (6 bases). This CDR3 is built from 15 residues. Trimming pared 3 bases from V and 6 bases from J, leaving 17 bases between. Germline CDR1 MGHRA, CDR2 YSYEKL. CDR3 DNA sequence: TGCGCCAGCAGCCAGGATCCAGGGACACGGAAGACCCAGTACTTC. It specifies CASSQDPGTRKTQYF.

The J gene is TRBJ1-2, the V gene TRBV11-1; D possibly corresponds to TRBD1 (5 bases). The CDR3 sequence is 15 residues long. Germline V lookup: CDR1 SGHAT, CDR2 FQDESV (reference sequence). The V gene lost 5 bases and the J gene lost 6 bases, with 19 bases spanning the gap. The CDR3 DNA follows: TGTGCCAGCAGCCTATGGACAAGTCACCCTAATGGCTACACCTTC. It yields the protein CASSLWTSHPNGYTF.

The genes are TRBV15 and TRBJ2-7; 8 positions agree with TRBD2. With V trimmed by 1 base and J by 2 bases, 10 bases remained unmatched. The CDR3 contains 17 residues. Germline assignment: CDR1 LNHNV and CDR2 YYDKDF (reference sequence). CDR3 protein: CATSRGPGLGLPYEQYF. The DNA for the CDR3 is TGTGCCACCAGCAGAGGCCCGGGACTAGGGCTCCCCTACGAGCAGTACTTC.

This chain connects TRBV9 to TRBJ2-5; D could derive from TRBD1 or TRBD2 (5 bases each). The germline V gene has CDR1 SGDLS and CDR2 YYNGEE. The CDR3 is 14 amino acids. V dropped 4 bases and J dropped 1 base, with 11 bases sitting between them. The CDR3 protein is CASSPSGTQETQYF. DNA of the CDR3: TGTGCCAGCAGCCCCTCCGGGACCCAAGAGACCCAGTACTTC.

The chain links TRBV27 to TRBJ2-7, with D maybe TRBD1 (6 bases). This CDR3 contains 14 residues. Per germline, CDR1 MNHEY and CDR2 SMNVEV (reference sequence). V was pared by 5 bases and J by 5 bases, with 16 bases between. The CDR3 DNA sequence: TGTGCCAGCAGTCGGACAGAGACGGGCGACGAGCAGTACTTC. This sequence encodes CASSRTETGDEQYF.

This clone was found a few times. This chain joins TRBV5-4 and TRBJ1-2, with D uncertain. V was clipped by 0 bases and J by 4 bases, with 7 bases between them. The CDR3 loop spans 13 amino acids. Per germline, CDR1 SGHNT and CDR2 YYREEE (reference sequence). CDR3 sequence (DNA): TGTGCCAGCAGCTTGGACATGGGCTATGGCTACACCTTC. Translation: CASSLDMGYGYTF.

CDR3 sequence: CASRGEYLYGYTF. The DNA of the CDR3 is TGTGCCAGCAGGGGAGAGTACCTCTATGGCTACACCTTC. The genes are TRBV28 and TRBJ1-2; unclear D gene. This CDR3 contains 13 residues. V was cut by 6 bases and J by 4 bases, with 12 bases left in between. CDR1 is MDHEN and CDR2 is SYDVKM in the germline V gene.

J is TRBJ1-5 and V is TRBV28, with 10 bases aligning to TRBD1. The CDR3 extends over 14 amino acids. Germline V gives CDR1 MDHEN, CDR2 SYDVKM. V trimming: 6 bases; J trimming: 6 bases; junction bases outside the gene matches: 5. CDR3 coding DNA: TGTGCCAGCAGACCGGGACAGGGGACTCAGCCCCAGCATTTT. Translated: CASRPGQGTQPQHF.

This chain uses TRBV6-6 with TRBJ2-5; no firm D call. The end of the DNA aligns better with TRBJ2-7, so the J call may be wrong. Looked up from germline, CDR1 is MNHNY and CDR2 is SVGAGI (reference sequence). The length of the CDR3 is 14 residues. The CDR3 protein is CASSPSRSSYEQYF. The DNA of the CDR3 is TGTGCCAGCAGTCCTTCTAGGAGCTCCTACGAGCAGTACTTC.

V and J are TRBV7-6 and TRBJ2-1, with D possibly TRBD1 on 6 matching bases. The CDR3 totals 18 residues. Trimming shortened V by 0 bases and J by 6 bases, and 21 bases separated the two germline ends. CDR1 and CDR2 from the germline V gene are SGHVS and FNYEAQ. CDR3 in DNA: TGTGCCAGCAGCTTAGCTTATTACAGGGTGGGTGGTGGCAATGAGCAGTTCTTC. Its protein product is CASSLAYYRVGGGNEQFF.

Ten or more counts support this clone. CDR3 region: CSVRDGGSYEQYF. For the CDR3, the DNA is TGCAGCGTACGGGACGGAGGTTCCTACGAGCAGTACTTC. The chain carries TRBV29-1 and TRBJ2-7; D may correspond to TRBD1 or TRBD2 (5 bases each). This CDR3 contains 13 residues. Germline-derived CDR1 and CDR2 are SQVTM and ANQGSEA. Trimming took 6 bases from V and 1 from J, leaving 13 bases between them.

The chain couples TRBV5-1 to TRBJ2-5; D remains ambiguous. This CDR3 comprises 12 residues. The ends were cut back, 3 bases at V and 5 bases at J, with 8 bases in the middle. CDR1 is SGHRS, CDR2 YFSETQ, per germline. CDR3 sequence: CASSSSLETQYF. In DNA form, the CDR3 reads TGCGCCAGCAGCTCATCCTTGGAGACCCAGTACTTC.

The chain couples TRBV29-1 to TRBJ2-6; the D call may be TRBD1 or TRBD2 (6 bases each). The CDR3 spans 16 residues. Germline-derived CDR1 and CDR2 are SQVTM and ANQGSEA. V was pared by 4 bases and J by 1 base, with 14 bases between. Here the CDR3 reads CSVAGAEGSGANVLTF. The DNA for the CDR3 is TGCAGCGTTGCGGGGGCCGAAGGATCTGGGGCCAACGTCCTGACTTTC.

The V call is TRBV7-8, the J call TRBJ1-4; D is unresolved. Germline CDR1 SGHVS, CDR2 FQNEAQ. The CDR3 spans 12 residues. The V gene lost 5 bases and the J gene lost 10 bases, with 11 bases spanning the gap. In DNA form, the CDR3 reads TGTGCCAGCAGCGCAGGAATCGGAAAACTGTTTTTT. Translation: CASSAGIGKLFF. The full variable domain, completed using reference TRBV7-8 and TRBJ1-4, is GAGVSQSPRYKVAKRGQDVALRCDPISGHVSLFWYQQALGQGPEFLTYFQNEAQLDKSGLPSDRFFAERPEGSVSTLKIQRTQQEDSAVYLCASSAGIGKLFFGSGTQLSVL.

CDR3 protein: CASRRDTDEQFF. DNA of the CDR3: TGTGCCAGCAGGAGGGACACCGATGAGCAGTTCTTC. This chain joins TRBV28 and TRBJ2-1, with TRBD1 as a possible D gene (6 bases). The germline CDR1 and CDR2 sequences are MDHEN and SYDVKM. Trimming took 6 bases from V and 8 from J, leaving 11 bases between them. There are 12 residues in the CDR3.

This clone has a count of ten or more. The rearrangement uses TRBV14 and TRBJ2-1, with 8 bases aligning to TRBD1. CDR1 is SGHDN, CDR2 FVKESK, per germline. The CDR3 has 17 residues. Trimming at V came to 0 bases and at J to 6 bases, leaving 10 bases not matched to a gene. The CDR3 protein is CASSQDLWRTGSNEQFF. Here the CDR3 DNA reads TGTGCCAGCAGCCAAGATCTTTGGAGGACAGGGAGCAATGAGCAGTTCTTC.